This TCR beta chain originates from a study of regulatory T cells in long-lasting Graves disease. Study in general: Antithyroid drug exposure in newly diagnosed Graves' patients had lasted under 3 months.

Trimming removed 3 bases at V and 4 bases at J, with 10 bases between. The CDR3 has 14 amino acids. Time point meaning: newly diagnosed GD, antithyroid drugs for less than 3 months. Construction of the TCR library relied on RNA isolated from PBMCs. Roughly 10 milliliters of peripheral blood were taken and placed in EDTA tubes. Library construction for TCR beta used iRepertoire HTBI primers and Arm-PCR of CDR3 regions. One entry per CDR3 protein, called by TCRdb with MiXCR from the multiplex PCR reads. The table records roughly 500,000 distinct CDR3 sequences, approximately 13% of them present only once. Findings and limits, study-wide: Persistent cases of Graves' showed reduced TCR diversity relative to newly diagnosed patients.

This clonotype was seen ten or more times. The antigen is undetermined. These data are also associated with another study on T cells in Graves' hyperthyroidism and ophthalmopathy. As that report states: Exclusion followed for patients with uncontrolled infection, other autoimmune disease, pregnancy or lactation.

The chain links TRBV12-3 or TRBV12-4 to TRBJ2-1, with D possibly being TRBD1 (5 bases). This receptor was identified in a man aged 25 to 40 with Graves disease. The starting material was peripheral blood mononuclear cells (PBMCs), obtained at new diagnosis, from a patient treated with antithyroid drugs. CDR3 sequence: CASSFLAGYNEQFF. CDR3 bases: TGTGCCAGCAGTTTTCTGGCAGGGTACAATGAGCAGTTCTTC.